This T cell receptor beta chain comes out of a study of blood T cells in healthy people across ages. Study-wide findings and caveats: When set beside aged donors, long-lived donors presented more naive CD4+ cells and higher diversity.

V gave up 8 bases and J gave up 6 bases; unmatched junction bases: 6. Germline CDR1 and CDR2: MNHNS and SASEGT. The CDR3 extends over 13 amino acids. Combining a sample-barcoded 5' primer with a J-beta primer mix, a second PCR ran for 7 to 11 cycles. TCRdb re-derived calls from the 5' RACE reads in MiXCR, one entry per CDR3 protein. The table records about 1.8 million distinct CDR3 sequences, 49% of them present only once. Of note for this clonotype: The antigen is undetermined.

The source of this sequence is a woman in her 40s in good health. The sample comprised blood. The V and J genes are TRBV6-1 and TRBJ2-1; TRBD1 agrees at 8 bases. The CDR3 sequence is CASDRGTCNEQFF. In nucleotides, the CDR3 is TGTGCCAGCGACAGGGGCACATGCAATGAGCAGTTCTTC.